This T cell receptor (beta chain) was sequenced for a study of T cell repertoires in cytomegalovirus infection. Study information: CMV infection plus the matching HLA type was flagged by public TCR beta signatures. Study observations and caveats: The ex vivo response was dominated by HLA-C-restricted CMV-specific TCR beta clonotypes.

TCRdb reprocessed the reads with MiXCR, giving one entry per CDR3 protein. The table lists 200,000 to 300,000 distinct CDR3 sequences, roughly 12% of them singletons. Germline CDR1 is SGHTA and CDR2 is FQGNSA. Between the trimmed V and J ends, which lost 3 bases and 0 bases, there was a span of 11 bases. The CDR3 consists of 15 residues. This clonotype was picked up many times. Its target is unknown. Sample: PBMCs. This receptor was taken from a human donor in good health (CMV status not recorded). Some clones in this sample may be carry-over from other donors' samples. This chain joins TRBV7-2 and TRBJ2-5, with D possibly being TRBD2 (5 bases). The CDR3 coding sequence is TGTGCCAGCAGCTTTCGGCGAGGGAACCAAGAGACCCAGTACTTC. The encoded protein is CASSFRRGNQETQYF.